This TCR beta chain was observed in a study of T cells after somatic rescue of genetic block. The table came from immunoSEQ multiplex PCR; TCRdb's copy has only in-frame clones and leaves some out. The repertoire includes 70,000 to 85,000 clones, about nine tenths of them detected once, and 2.5% to 3% sits in the top ten. The receptor comes from a man aged 25 to 40. Sequencing was done on a sample of peripheral blood mononuclear cells (PBMCs).

This CDR3 reads CASSAAGAYEQYF. CDR3 coding DNA: TGCGCCAGCAGTGCCGCAGGGGCTTACGAGCAGTACTTC. J is TRBJ2-7 and V is TRBV5-1; maybe TRBD1 (6 bases). V dropped 5 bases and J dropped 4 bases, with 13 bases sitting between them. This CDR3 has 13 residues. Per germline, CDR1 SGHRS and CDR2 YFSETQ. The whole variable domain, filled in from reference TRBV5-1 and TRBJ2-7, reads KAGVTQTPRYLIKTRGQQVTLSCSPISGHRSVSWYQQTPGQGLQFLFEYFSETQRNKGNFPGRFSGRQFSNSRSEMNVSTLELGDSALYLCASSAAGAYEQYFGPGTRLTVT.